This TCR beta chain was recovered during a study of cytomegalovirus exposure and HLA in healthy donors. General study results and limits: Confirmation was obtained in vitro that three CMV-associated chains are specific for CMV antigens. An analysis was carried out later, and it reportedly showed fewer N-insertions in an Asian-associated ancestry cluster than the roughly 670-donor mean.

This clone was seen a single time. As yet, its antigen is unknown. 13 Jbeta primers and 60 Vbeta primers were used for the PCR. Sequencing used immunoSEQ multiplex PCR; TCRdb keeps in-frame clones, though not all of them. The table records about 130,000 clones, over 75% of them present only once. This CDR3 spans 19 amino acids. The ends were cut back, 6 bases at V and 0 bases at J, with 24 bases in the middle. Germline V gene lookup returns CDR1 LGHNT and CDR2 FRNRAP. Material: PBMCs. The chain is built from TRBV12-5 and TRBJ1-5; the D is unclear. This clonotype originated in a woman between 40 and 55 years old in good health and CMV-seropositive. For the CDR3, the DNA is TGTGCTAGTGGCCCGGAGCCGGAGAAAACGAGAATTAGCAATCAGCCCCAGCATTTT. This encodes CASGPEPEKTRISNQPQHF.